This paragraph covers one T cell receptor beta chain sequence. The antigen remains undetermined. This record belongs to a study of T cells expressing NK-cell markers. Broader study findings: The CD3+CD56-NKG2C+ fraction of several donors was also led by these clonotypes.

CDR1 and CDR2 from the germline V gene are ENHRY and SYGVKD. This CDR3 is 15 amino acids long. TCRdb reanalyzed the 5' RACE reads and collapses them to one entry per CDR3 protein, without DNA. The sample shows some 500,000 distinct CDR3 sequences, and 1.4% sits with its ten largest clones. Material for sequencing was blood T cells: a sorted CD56 or NKG2C T cell subset, CD4+ or CD8+ T cells, or bulk PBMC T cells (not recorded which). This receptor was taken from a woman aged 45-60 years in good health. This rearrangement joins TRBV10-3 to TRBJ2-3; TCRdb designates TRBD1, a call that cannot be tested without DNA. CDR3 in amino acids: CAIRGTGGQADTQYF.